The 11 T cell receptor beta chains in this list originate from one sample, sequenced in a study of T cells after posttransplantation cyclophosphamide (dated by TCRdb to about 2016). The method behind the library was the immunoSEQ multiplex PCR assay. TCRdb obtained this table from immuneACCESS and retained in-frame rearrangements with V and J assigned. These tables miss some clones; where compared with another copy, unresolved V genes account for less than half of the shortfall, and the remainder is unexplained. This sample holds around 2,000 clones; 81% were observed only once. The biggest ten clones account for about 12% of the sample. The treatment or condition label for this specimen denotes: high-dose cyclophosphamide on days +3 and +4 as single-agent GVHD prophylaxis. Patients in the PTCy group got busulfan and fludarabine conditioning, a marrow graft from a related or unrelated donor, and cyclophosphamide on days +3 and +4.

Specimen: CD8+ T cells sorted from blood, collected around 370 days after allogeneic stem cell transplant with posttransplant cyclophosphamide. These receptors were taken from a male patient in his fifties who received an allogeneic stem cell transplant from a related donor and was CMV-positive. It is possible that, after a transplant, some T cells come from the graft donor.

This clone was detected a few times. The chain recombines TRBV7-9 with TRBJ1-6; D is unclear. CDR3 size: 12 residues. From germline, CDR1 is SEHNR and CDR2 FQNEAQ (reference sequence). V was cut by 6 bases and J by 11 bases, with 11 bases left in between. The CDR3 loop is CASRAGGTPLHF. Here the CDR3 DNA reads TGTGCCAGCAGGGCAGGAGGGACACCCCTCCACTTT.

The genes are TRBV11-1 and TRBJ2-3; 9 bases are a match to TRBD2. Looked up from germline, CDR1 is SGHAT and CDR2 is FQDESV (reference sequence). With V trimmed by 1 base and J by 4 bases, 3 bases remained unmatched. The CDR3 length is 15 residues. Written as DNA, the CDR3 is TGTGCCAGCAGCTTAGTTGGCGGGAGGGCAGATACGCAGTATTTT. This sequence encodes CASSLVGGRADTQYF.

The chain's CDR3 is CASSLARVGQPQHF. The CDR3 region has the DNA TGTGCCAGCAGCTTAGCCAGGGTAGGTCAGCCCCAGCATTTT. The rearrangement links TRBV7-8 to TRBJ1-5; weak D call: TRBD1 (5 bases). Germline CDR1 is SGHVS and CDR2 is FQNEAQ. V lost 0 bases and J 6 bases, leaving 9 bases between the germline ends. The CDR3 loop spans 14 amino acids. Complete variable domain (other parts from reference TRBV7-8 and TRBJ1-5): GAGVSQSPRYKVAKRGQDVALRCDPISGHVSLFWYQQALGQGPEFLTYFQNEAQLDKSGLPSDRFFAERPEGSVSTLKIQRTQQEDSAVYLCASSLARVGQPQHFGDGTRLSIL.

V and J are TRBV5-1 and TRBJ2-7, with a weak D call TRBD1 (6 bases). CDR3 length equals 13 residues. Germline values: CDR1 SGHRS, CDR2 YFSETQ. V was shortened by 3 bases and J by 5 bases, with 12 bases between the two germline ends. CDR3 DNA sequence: TGCGCCAGCAGCTGGCAGGGGCGAAACGAGCAGTACTTC. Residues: CASSWQGRNEQYF.

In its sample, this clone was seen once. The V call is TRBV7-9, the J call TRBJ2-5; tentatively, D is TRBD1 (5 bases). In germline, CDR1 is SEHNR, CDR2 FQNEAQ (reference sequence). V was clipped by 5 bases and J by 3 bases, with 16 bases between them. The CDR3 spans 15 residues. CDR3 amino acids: CASSPDRPIKETQYF. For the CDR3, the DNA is TGTGCCAGCAGCCCCGACAGACCTATTAAAGAGACCCAGTACTTC.

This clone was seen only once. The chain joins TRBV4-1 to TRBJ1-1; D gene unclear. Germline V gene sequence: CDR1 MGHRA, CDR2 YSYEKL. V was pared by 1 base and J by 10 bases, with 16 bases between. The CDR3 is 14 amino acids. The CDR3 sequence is CASSQVGLEEGAFF. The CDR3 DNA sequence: TGCGCCAGCAGCCAAGTCGGGTTAGAAGAGGGAGCTTTCTTT.

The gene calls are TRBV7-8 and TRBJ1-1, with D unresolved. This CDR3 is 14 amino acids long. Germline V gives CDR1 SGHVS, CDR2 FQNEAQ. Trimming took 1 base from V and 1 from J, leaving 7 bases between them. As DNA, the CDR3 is TGTGCCAGCAGCTTAGAGCGGGCGAACACTGAAGCTTTCTTT. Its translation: CASSLERANTEAFF.

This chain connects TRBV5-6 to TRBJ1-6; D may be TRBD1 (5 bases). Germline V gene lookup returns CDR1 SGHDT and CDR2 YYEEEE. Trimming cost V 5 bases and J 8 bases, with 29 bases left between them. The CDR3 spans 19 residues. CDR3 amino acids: CASSTWGEQDLLLDSPLHF. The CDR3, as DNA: TGTGCCAGCAGTACTTGGGGGGAGCAGGATCTTCTACTAGATTCACCCCTCCACTTT. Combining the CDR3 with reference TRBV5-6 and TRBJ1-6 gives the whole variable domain DAGVTQSPTHLIKTRGQQVTLRCSPKSGHDTVSWYQQALGQGPQFIFQYYEEEERQRGNFPDRFSGHQFPNYSSELNVNALLLGDSALYLCASSTWGEQDLLLDSPLHFGNGTRLTVT.

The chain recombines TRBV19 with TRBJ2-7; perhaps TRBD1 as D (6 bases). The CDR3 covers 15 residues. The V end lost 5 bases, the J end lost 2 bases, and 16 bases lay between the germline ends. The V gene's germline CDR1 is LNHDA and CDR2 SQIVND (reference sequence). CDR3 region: CASSATGLSAYEQYF. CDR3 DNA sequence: TGTGCCAGTAGTGCCACAGGGTTGTCCGCCTACGAGCAGTACTTC.

CDR3 in amino acids: CASSPTQGGETQYF. In DNA form, the CDR3 reads TGTGCCAGCTCACCCACACAGGGTGGAGAGACCCAGTACTTC. V gene TRBV18 combines with J gene TRBJ2-5, with D possibly matching TRBD1 (6 bases). The V and J ends lost 3 bases and 4 bases respectively, with 12 bases between them. Germline V gene data show CDR1 as KGHSH and CDR2 as LQKENI. The CDR3 spans 14 residues.

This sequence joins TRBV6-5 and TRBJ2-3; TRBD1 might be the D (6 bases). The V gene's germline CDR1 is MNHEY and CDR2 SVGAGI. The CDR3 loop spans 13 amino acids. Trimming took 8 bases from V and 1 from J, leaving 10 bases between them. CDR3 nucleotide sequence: TGTGCCAGCCGACCAGGGGGCACAGATACGCAGTATTTT. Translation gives CASRPGGTDTQYF.